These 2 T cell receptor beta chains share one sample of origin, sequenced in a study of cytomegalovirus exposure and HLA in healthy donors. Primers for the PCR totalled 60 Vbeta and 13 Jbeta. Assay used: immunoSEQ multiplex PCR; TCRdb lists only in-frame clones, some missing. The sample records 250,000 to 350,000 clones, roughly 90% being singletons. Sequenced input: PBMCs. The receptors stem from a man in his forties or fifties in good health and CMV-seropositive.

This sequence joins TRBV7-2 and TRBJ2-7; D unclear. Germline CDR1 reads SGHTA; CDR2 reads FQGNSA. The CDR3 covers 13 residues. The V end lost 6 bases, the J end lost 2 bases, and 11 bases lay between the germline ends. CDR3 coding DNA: TGTGCCAGCAGTACGGCGGCAACCTACGAGCAGTACTTC. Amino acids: CASSTAATYEQYF.

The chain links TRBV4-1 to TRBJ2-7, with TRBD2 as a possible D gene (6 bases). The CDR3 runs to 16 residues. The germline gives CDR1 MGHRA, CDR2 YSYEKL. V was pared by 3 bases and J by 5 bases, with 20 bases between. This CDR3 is CASSQGPGARSHEQYF. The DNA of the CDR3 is TGCGCCAGCAGCCAGGGTCCGGGAGCCCGGTCCCACGAGCAGTACTTC.